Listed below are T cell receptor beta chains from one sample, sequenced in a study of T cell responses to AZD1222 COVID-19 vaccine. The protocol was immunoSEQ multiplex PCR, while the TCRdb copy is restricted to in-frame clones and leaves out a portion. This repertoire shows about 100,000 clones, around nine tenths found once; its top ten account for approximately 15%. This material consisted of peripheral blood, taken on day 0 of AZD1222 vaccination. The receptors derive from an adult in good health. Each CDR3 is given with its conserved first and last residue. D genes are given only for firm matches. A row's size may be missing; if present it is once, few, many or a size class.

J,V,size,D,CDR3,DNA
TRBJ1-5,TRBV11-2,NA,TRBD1,CASSSVGQSNQPQHF,TGTGCCAGCAGCTCCGTGGGACAGAGCAATCAGCCCCAGCATTTT
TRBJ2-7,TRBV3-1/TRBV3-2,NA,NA,CASSQFLTGRAEQYF,TGTGCCAGCAGCCAATTCCTGACGGGACGCGCAGAGCAGTACTTC
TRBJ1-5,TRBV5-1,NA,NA,CASSSGTSTDQPQHF,TGCGCCAGCAGTTCCGGGACATCCACGGATCAGCCCCAGCATTTT
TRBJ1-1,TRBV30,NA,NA,CAWSNGGQGAEAFF,TGTGCCTGGAGTAATGGGGGCCAGGGCGCTGAAGCTTTCTTT
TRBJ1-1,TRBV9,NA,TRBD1,CASSPVGQAVSTNTEAFF,TGTGCCAGCAGCCCTGTGGGACAGGCAGTGTCGACGAACACTGAAGCTTTCTTT
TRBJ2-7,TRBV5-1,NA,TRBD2,CASSLGLAETYEQYF,TGCGCCAGCAGCTTGGGACTAGCGGAGACCTACGAGCAGTACTTC
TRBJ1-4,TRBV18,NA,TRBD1,CASSLSGTGGHEKLFF,TGTGCCAGCTCACTATCTGGTACAGGGGGCCATGAAAAACTGTTTTTT
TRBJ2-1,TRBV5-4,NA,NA,CASSLPGSSYNEQFF,TGTGCCAGCAGCTTACCAGGGAGCTCCTACAATGAGCAGTTCTTC
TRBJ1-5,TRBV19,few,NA,CASSTGGHSNQPQHF,TGTGCCAGTAGTACGGGGGGGCATAGCAATCAGCCCCAGCATTTT
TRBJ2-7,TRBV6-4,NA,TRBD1,CASRTRQGRSYEQYF,TGTGCCAGCAGAACGAGACAGGGCCGCTCCTACGAGCAGTACTTC
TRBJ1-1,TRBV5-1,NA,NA,CASSPSRGNTEAFF,TGCGCCAGCAGCCCAAGCAGGGGGAACACTGAAGCTTTCTTT
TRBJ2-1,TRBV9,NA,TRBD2,CASSPQAGYNEQFF,TGTGCCAGCAGCCCCCAAGCGGGGTACAATGAGCAGTTCTTC
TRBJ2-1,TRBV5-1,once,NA,CASSLLASPVNEQFF,TGCGCCAGCAGCTTGCTGGCTAGCCCCGTTAATGAGCAGTTCTTC
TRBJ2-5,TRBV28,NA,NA,CASSLRMGETQYF,TGTGCCAGCAGTTTAAGAATGGGAGAGACCCAGTACTTC
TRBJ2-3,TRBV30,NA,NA,CAWSVGGADTQYF,TGTGCCTGGAGTGTAGGCGGGGCAGATACGCAGTATTTT
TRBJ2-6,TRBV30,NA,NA,CAWSVPGANVLTF,TGTGCCTGGAGTGTACCTGGGGCCAACGTCCTGACTTTC
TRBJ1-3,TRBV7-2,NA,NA,CASSNSRRGVNSGNTIYF,TGTGCCAGCAGTAACTCCCGCCGGGGGGTTAACTCTGGAAACACCATATATTTT
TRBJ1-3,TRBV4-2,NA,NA,CASSLQGEAGNTIYF,TGTGCCAGCAGCCTCCAGGGAGAAGCTGGAAACACCATATATTTT
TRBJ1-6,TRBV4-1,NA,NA,CASSQDPASFRISPLHF,TGCGCCAGCAGCCAAGATCCCGCGTCGTTCCGGATTTCACCCCTCCACTTT
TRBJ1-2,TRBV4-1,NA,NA,CASSQRTGTTGNYGYTF,TGCGCCAGCAGCCAGAGGACCGGGACAACCGGTAACTATGGCTACACCTTC
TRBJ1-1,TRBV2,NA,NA,CASSDKGLHIAEAFF,TGTGCCAGCAGTGATAAGGGGCTACACATCGCTGAAGCTTTCTTT
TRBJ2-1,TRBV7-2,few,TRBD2,CASSSGTSSYNEQFF,TGTGCCAGCAGCTCCGGGACTAGTTCCTACAATGAGCAGTTCTTC
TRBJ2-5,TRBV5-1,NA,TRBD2,CASSLVAGAEETQYF,TGCGCCAGCAGCTTGGTAGCGGGAGCGGAAGAGACCCAGTACTTC
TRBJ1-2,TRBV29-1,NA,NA,CSVPGRRGYTF,TGCAGCGTTCCCGGGAGGAGGGGCTACACCTTC
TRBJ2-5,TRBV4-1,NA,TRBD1,CASSQVRGTDQETQYF,TGCGCCAGCAGCCAAGTTCGTGGGACAGATCAAGAGACCCAGTACTTC
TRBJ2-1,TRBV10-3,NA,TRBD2,CAISPLAGEGDEQFF,TGTGCCATCAGCCCACTAGCGGGAGAAGGAGATGAGCAGTTCTTC
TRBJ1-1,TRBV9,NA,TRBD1,CASSVAGTGGTEAFF,TGTGCCAGCAGCGTAGCGGGGACAGGGGGCACTGAAGCTTTCTTT
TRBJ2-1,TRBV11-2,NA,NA,CASGLVSISYNEQFF,TGTGCCAGCGGATTGGTTAGTATATCCTACAATGAGCAGTTCTTC
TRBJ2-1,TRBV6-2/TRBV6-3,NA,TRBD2,CASSTPGTSGEQFF,TGTGCCAGCAGTACCCCCGGGACTAGCGGTGAGCAGTTCTTC
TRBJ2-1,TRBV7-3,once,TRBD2,CASSFSGGSYNEQFF,TGTGCCAGCAGCTTCTCGGGGGGCTCCTACAATGAGCAGTTCTTC
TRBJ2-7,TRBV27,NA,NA,CASSMTQGLLSYEQYF,TGTGCCAGCTCCATGACCCAGGGACTTCTCTCCTACGAGCAGTACTTC
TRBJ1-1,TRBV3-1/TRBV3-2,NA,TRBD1,CASSLPGTGSAEAFF,TGTGCCAGCAGCCTTCCCGGGACAGGGAGCGCTGAAGCTTTCTTT
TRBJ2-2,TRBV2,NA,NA,CASSGGAGELFF,TGTGCCAGCAGTGGGGGGGCCGGGGAGCTGTTTTTT
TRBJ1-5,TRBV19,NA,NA,CASSVPPYRRRNQPQHF,TGTGCCAGTAGTGTCCCCCCTTACCGGCGTCGAAATCAGCCCCAGCATTTT
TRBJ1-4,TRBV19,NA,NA,CASSSRREKLFF,TGTGCCAGTAGTTCCCGTCGTGAAAAACTGTTTTTT
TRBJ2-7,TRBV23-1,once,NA,CASSQFSGDF,TGCGCCAGCAGTCAATTCTCGGGAGACTTC
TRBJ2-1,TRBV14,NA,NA,CASSQALSTNEQFF,TGTGCCAGCAGCCAAGCCCTCAGTACCAATGAGCAGTTCTTC
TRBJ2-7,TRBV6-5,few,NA,CASNQGVYYEQYF,TGTGCCAGCAATCAGGGTGTATACTACGAGCAGTACTTC
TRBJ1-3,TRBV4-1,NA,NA,CASSPLWGVGNTIYF,TGCGCCAGCAGCCCGTTGTGGGGGGTTGGAAACACCATATATTTT
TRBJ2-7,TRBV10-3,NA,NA,CAISGVGTPYEQYF,TGTGCCATCAGTGGAGTCGGGACACCCTACGAGCAGTACTTC
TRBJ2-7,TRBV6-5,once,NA,CASSYGTPSYEQYF,TGTGCCAGCAGTTACGGGACACCCTCCTACGAGCAGTACTTC
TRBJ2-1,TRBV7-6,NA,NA,CASSSLRGRGINEQFF,TGTGCCAGCAGCTCGTTAAGGGGTCGTGGGATCAATGAGCAGTTCTTC
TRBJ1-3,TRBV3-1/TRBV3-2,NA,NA,CASSQGRDTIYF,TGTGCCAGCAGCCAAGGTAGAGACACCATATATTTT
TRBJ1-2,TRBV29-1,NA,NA,CSVGPPPGSGVGYTF,TGCAGCGTTGGACCCCCCCCAGGGTCTGGGGTTGGCTACACCTTC
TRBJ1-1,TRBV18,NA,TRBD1,CASSPPYLLGQGRAEAFF,TGTGCCAGCTCACCCCCTTATTTACTGGGACAGGGGAGAGCTGAAGCTTTCTTT
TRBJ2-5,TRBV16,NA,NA,CASSRGRAQETQYF,TGTGCCAGCAGCCGGGGACGGGCCCAAGAGACCCAGTACTTC
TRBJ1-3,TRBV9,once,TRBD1,CASSYGTGTGGNTIYF,TGTGCCAGCAGTTATGGAACCGGGACAGGTGGTAACACCATATATTTT
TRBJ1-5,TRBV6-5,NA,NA,CASRLGDQPQHF,TGTGCCAGCAGACTGGGAGATCAGCCCCAGCATTTT
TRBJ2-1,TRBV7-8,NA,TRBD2,CASSLRSIAGAGEQFF,TGTGCCAGCAGCCTCCGATCCATAGCGGGAGCGGGTGAGCAGTTCTTC
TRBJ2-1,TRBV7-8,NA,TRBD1,CASSTSQGFEQFF,TGTGCCAGCAGCACCTCACAGGGGTTTGAGCAGTTCTTC
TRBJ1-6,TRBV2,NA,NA,CASSTSGAFNSPLHF,TGTGCCAGCAGTACGTCTGGGGCTTTTAATTCACCCCTCCACTTT
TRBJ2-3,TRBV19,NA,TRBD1,CASRQGGTDTQYF,TGTGCCAGTAGACAGGGGGGCACAGATACGCAGTATTTT
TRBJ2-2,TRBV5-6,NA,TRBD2,CASSLGTSGSGELFF,TGTGCCAGCAGCTTGGGAACTAGCGGGAGCGGGGAGCTGTTTTTT
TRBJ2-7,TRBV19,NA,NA,CASSIRADSSYEQYF,TGTGCCAGTAGTATTCGCGCGGACAGTTCCTACGAGCAGTACTTC
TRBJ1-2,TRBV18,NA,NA,CASSPRGEDGYGYTF,TGTGCCAGCTCACCAAGGGGAGAGGATGGGTATGGCTACACCTTC